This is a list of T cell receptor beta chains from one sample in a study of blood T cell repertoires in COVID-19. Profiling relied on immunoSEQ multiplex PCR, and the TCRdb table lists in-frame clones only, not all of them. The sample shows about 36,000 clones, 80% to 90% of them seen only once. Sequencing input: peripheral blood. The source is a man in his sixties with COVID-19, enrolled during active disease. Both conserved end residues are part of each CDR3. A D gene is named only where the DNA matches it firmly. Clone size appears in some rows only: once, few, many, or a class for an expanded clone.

cdr3_aa: CASSIAQRGVQPQHF
cdr3_nt: TGTGCCAGTAGTATAGCCCAAAGGGGCGTTCAGCCCCAGCATTTT
v_call: TRBV19
clone_size: NA
cdr3_length: 15
d_call: NA
j_call: TRBJ1-5

cdr3_aa: CASSLASTGWNTGELFF
cdr3_nt: TGTGCCAGCAGCTTAGCGTCGACAGGGTGGAACACCGGGGAGCTGTTTTTT
v_call: TRBV7-7
clone_size: NA
cdr3_length: 17
d_call: TRBD1
j_call: TRBJ2-2

cdr3_aa: CASSWDSNQPQHF
cdr3_nt: TGTGCCAGCAGTTGGGACTCCAATCAGCCCCAGCATTTT
v_call: TRBV6-5
clone_size: NA
cdr3_length: 13
d_call: NA
j_call: TRBJ1-5

cdr3_aa: CASSLPQGRGYGYTF
cdr3_nt: TGTGCCAGCAGCTTACCACAGGGACGCGGCTATGGCTACACCTTC
v_call: TRBV7-2
clone_size: NA
cdr3_length: 15
d_call: NA
j_call: TRBJ1-2

cdr3_aa: CASSPTILRGPAGEQYF
cdr3_nt: TGCGCCAGCAGCCCAACGATATTAAGGGGGCCAGCCGGGGAGCAGTACTTC
v_call: TRBV4-1
clone_size: NA
cdr3_length: 17
d_call: TRBD1
j_call: TRBJ2-7

cdr3_aa: CASSLERAFEAFF
cdr3_nt: TGCGCCAGCAGCCTCGAGCGGGCCTTTGAAGCTTTCTTT
v_call: TRBV4-3
clone_size: NA
cdr3_length: 13
d_call: NA
j_call: TRBJ1-1

cdr3_aa: CASSPTRQDTEAFF
cdr3_nt: TGTGCCAGCTCACCGACCCGGCAGGACACTGAAGCTTTCTTT
v_call: TRBV18
clone_size: once
cdr3_length: 14
d_call: NA
j_call: TRBJ1-1

cdr3_aa: CAWSVRTLNTGELFF
cdr3_nt: TGTGCCTGGAGTGTACGAACACTAAACACCGGGGAGCTGTTTTTT
v_call: TRBV30
clone_size: few
cdr3_length: 15
d_call: NA
j_call: TRBJ2-2

cdr3_aa: CATGAGGLQWKENTEAFF
cdr3_nt: TGTGCCACCGGGGCAGGGGGTCTTCAGTGGAAAGAGAACACTGAAGCTTTCTTT
v_call: TRBV24-1
clone_size: NA
cdr3_length: 18
d_call: TRBD1
j_call: TRBJ1-1

cdr3_aa: CATSSPRGEKETQYF
cdr3_nt: TGTGCCACCAGCAGCCCCCGGGGGGAGAAAGAGACCCAGTACTTC
v_call: TRBV15
clone_size: NA
cdr3_length: 15
d_call: TRBD2
j_call: TRBJ2-5

cdr3_aa: CASSLRGGKAEAFF
cdr3_nt: TGTGCCAGCAGCTTGAGGGGAGGTAAAGCTGAAGCTTTCTTT
v_call: TRBV5-6
clone_size: NA
cdr3_length: 14
d_call: NA
j_call: TRBJ1-1

cdr3_aa: CASSLGQGVTGELFF
cdr3_nt: TGTGCCAGCAGCTTAGGGCAGGGTGTAACCGGGGAGCTGTTTTTT
v_call: TRBV11-3
clone_size: NA
cdr3_length: 15
d_call: NA
j_call: TRBJ2-2

cdr3_aa: CASRDTDTEAFF
cdr3_nt: TGTGCCAGCAGGGACACCGACACTGAAGCTTTCTTT
v_call: TRBV28
clone_size: NA
cdr3_length: 12
d_call: NA
j_call: TRBJ1-1

cdr3_aa: CASSGSGISSYEQYF
cdr3_nt: TGCGCCAGCAGTGGTAGCGGGATAAGCTCCTACGAGCAGTACTTC
v_call: TRBV10-1
clone_size: NA
cdr3_length: 15
d_call: TRBD2
j_call: TRBJ2-7

cdr3_aa: CASSAGTGSGKLFF
cdr3_nt: TGTGCCAGCAGCGCCGGGACAGGGTCGGGAAAACTGTTTTTT
v_call: TRBV5-4
clone_size: NA
cdr3_length: 14
d_call: TRBD1
j_call: TRBJ1-4

cdr3_aa: CASRTPSGANVLTF
cdr3_nt: TGTGCCAGTCGAACACCGTCTGGGGCCAACGTCCTGACTTTC
v_call: TRBV19
clone_size: NA
cdr3_length: 14
d_call: NA
j_call: TRBJ2-6

cdr3_aa: CASSLDIRIEQYF
cdr3_nt: TGTGCCAGCAGCTTAGATATCAGGATCGAGCAGTACTTC
v_call: TRBV11-2
clone_size: NA
cdr3_length: 13
d_call: NA
j_call: TRBJ2-7

cdr3_aa: CASSYGAVTDTQYF
cdr3_nt: TGTGCCAGCAGTTACGGGGCGGTAACAGATACGCAGTATTTT
v_call: TRBV6-2/TRBV6-3
clone_size: NA
cdr3_length: 14
d_call: NA
j_call: TRBJ2-3

cdr3_aa: CSVEQGEGGHTQYF
cdr3_nt: TGCAGCGTTGAGCAGGGCGAAGGTGGTCATACGCAGTATTTT
v_call: TRBV29-1
clone_size: NA
cdr3_length: 14
d_call: NA
j_call: TRBJ2-3

cdr3_aa: CATGRLSQHF
cdr3_nt: TGTGCCACGGGTCGGTTATCCCAGCATTTT
v_call: TRBV5-6
clone_size: NA
cdr3_length: 10
d_call: NA
j_call: TRBJ1-5

cdr3_aa: CASSSGEGGTEAFF
cdr3_nt: TGCGCCAGCAGCTCCGGGGAAGGGGGCACTGAAGCTTTCTTT
v_call: TRBV5-1
clone_size: NA
cdr3_length: 14
d_call: NA
j_call: TRBJ1-1

cdr3_aa: CASSLSLRDIQYF
cdr3_nt: TGTGCCAGCAGCTTGAGCCTTCGGGACATTCAGTACTTC
v_call: TRBV7-6
clone_size: few
cdr3_length: 13
d_call: NA
j_call: TRBJ2-4

cdr3_aa: CSVAPPRGGPNEQFF
cdr3_nt: TGCAGCGTTGCCCCCCCGCGAGGAGGACCCAATGAGCAGTTCTTC
v_call: TRBV29-1
clone_size: few
cdr3_length: 15
d_call: NA
j_call: TRBJ2-1

cdr3_aa: CASSQPGLAGGFFKDTGELFF
cdr3_nt: TGCGCCAGCAGCCAACCCGGACTAGCGGGAGGTTTTTTTAAAGACACCGGGGAGCTGTTTTTT
v_call: TRBV4-1
clone_size: NA
cdr3_length: 21
d_call: TRBD2
j_call: TRBJ2-2

cdr3_aa: CASSYSIQGDGYTF
cdr3_nt: TGTGCCAGCAGTTACTCGATACAGGGAGATGGCTACACCTTC
v_call: TRBV6-2/TRBV6-3
clone_size: NA
cdr3_length: 14
d_call: NA
j_call: TRBJ1-2

cdr3_aa: CASSTYSPGYGYTF
cdr3_nt: TGTGCCAGCAGCACCTACAGTCCCGGCTATGGCTACACCTTC
v_call: TRBV7-9
clone_size: NA
cdr3_length: 14
d_call: NA
j_call: TRBJ1-2

cdr3_aa: CASSPGMRAAFF
cdr3_nt: TGCGCCAGCAGCCCTGGGATGAGGGCGGCTTTCTTT
v_call: TRBV5-1
clone_size: few
cdr3_length: 12
d_call: NA
j_call: TRBJ1-1

cdr3_aa: CATPQGIGQPQHF
cdr3_nt: TGCGCCACGCCCCAGGGGATTGGACAGCCCCAGCATTTT
v_call: TRBV23-1
clone_size: NA
cdr3_length: 13
d_call: NA
j_call: TRBJ1-5

cdr3_aa: CASGLGQGSNQPQHF
cdr3_nt: TGTGCTAGTGGTTTGGGACAGGGAAGCAATCAGCCCCAGCATTTT
v_call: TRBV12-5
clone_size: NA
cdr3_length: 15
d_call: TRBD1
j_call: TRBJ1-5

cdr3_aa: CASSRGVQETQYF
cdr3_nt: TGTGCCAGCAGCCGGGGGGTCCAAGAGACCCAGTACTTC
v_call: TRBV11-2
clone_size: NA
cdr3_length: 13
d_call: TRBD2
j_call: TRBJ2-5

cdr3_aa: CASSRGTANQPQHF
cdr3_nt: TGTGCCAGTAGTAGAGGGACAGCAAATCAGCCCCAGCATTTT
v_call: TRBV19
clone_size: NA
cdr3_length: 14
d_call: TRBD1
j_call: TRBJ1-5